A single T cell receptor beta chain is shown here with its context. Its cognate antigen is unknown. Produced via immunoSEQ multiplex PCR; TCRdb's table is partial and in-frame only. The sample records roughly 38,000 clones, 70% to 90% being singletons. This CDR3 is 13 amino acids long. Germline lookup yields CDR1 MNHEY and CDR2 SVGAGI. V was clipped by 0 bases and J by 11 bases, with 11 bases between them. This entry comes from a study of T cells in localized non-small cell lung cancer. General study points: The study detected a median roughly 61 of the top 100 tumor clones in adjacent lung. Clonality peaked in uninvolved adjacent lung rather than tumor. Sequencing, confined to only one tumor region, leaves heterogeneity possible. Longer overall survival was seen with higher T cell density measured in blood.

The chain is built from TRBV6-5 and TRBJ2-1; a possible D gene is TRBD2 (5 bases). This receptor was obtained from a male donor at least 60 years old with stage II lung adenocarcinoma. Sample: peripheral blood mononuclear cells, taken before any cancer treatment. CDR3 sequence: CASSYSGRGKQFF. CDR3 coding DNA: TGTGCCAGCAGTTACTCTGGTAGAGGGAAGCAGTTCTTC.